These T cell receptor beta chains were read from a single sample in a study of T cells in Graves' hyperthyroidism and ophthalmopathy. TCRdb re-called the multiplex PCR reads through MiXCR, storing one row per CDR3 protein. The top ten hold approximately 15% of the sample, which has 450,000 to 600,000 distinct CDR3 sequences, about 15% seen once. The sequencing sample was made of blood. These TCRs come from a woman aged 40 to 50 with Graves' hyperthyroidism. Each CDR3 is given with its conserved first and last residue.

TRBJ1-5 TRBV9 CASSVDGGDNQPQHF
TRBJ2-7 TRBV19 CASSDWDRGQDEQYF
TRBJ2-6 TRBV6-1 CASSRQEVVTLSGANVLTF
TRBJ1-4 TRBV5-1 CASSFWGLNEKLFF
TRBJ2-3 TRBV18 CASSPKEGADTQYF
TRBJ2-7 TRBV11-2 CASSLGTSGPYEQYF
TRBJ1-5 TRBV30 CAWSVKGNQPQHF
TRBJ2-7 TRBV20-1 CSAPRDRDEQYF
TRBJ2-1 TRBV5-1 CASSFVAGVGWGEQFF
TRBJ1-1 TRBV2 CASSGGAGTEAFF
TRBJ1-2 TRBV4-1 CASSQDYSEGYYGYTF
TRBJ2-1 TRBV20-1 CSAKPGAPRYNEQFF
TRBJ1-2 TRBV2 CASSYLGTGNGYTF
TRBJ2-7 TRBV11-2 CASSLVALAGGYEQYF
TRBJ2-1 TRBV7-2 CASRSTSGRTYNEQFF
TRBJ2-3 TRBV25-1 CASSQSKFGQPLREDTQYF
TRBJ1-1 TRBV29-1 CSVYSDRENTEAFF
TRBJ2-5 TRBV28 CASSYQAGQGLETQYF
TRBJ2-1 TRBV7-2 CASSWDTYNEQFF
TRBJ2-7 TRBV7-9 CASSKGTSGHVEQYF
TRBJ2-5 TRBV3-1 CASSQPLETQYF
TRBJ2-7 TRBV30 CAWEAGSTSYEQYF
TRBJ2-3 TRBV6-1 CASSGRESDTQYF
TRBJ2-7 TRBV19 CASSIAVNSYEQYF
TRBJ2-7 TRBV28 CASSLGAGTYSYEQYF
TRBJ1-1 TRBV5-1 CASSPGGHHEAFF
TRBJ2-3 TRBV7-9 CASRDPGQGADTQYF
TRBJ2-1 TRBV12-3/TRBV12-4 CASSLKNEQFF
TRBJ2-1 TRBV12-5 CASGSTTVYNEQFF
TRBJ2-3 TRBV4-1 CASSQKGTSGRAEADTQYF
TRBJ2-7 TRBV12-3/TRBV12-4 CASSLSSAGEVWEQYF
TRBJ1-6 TRBV12-3/TRBV12-4 CASSYRQGNSPLHF
TRBJ2-2 TRBV12-3/TRBV12-4 CASSLTVGTGELFF
TRBJ2-3 TRBV11-2 CASAREPVADTQYF
TRBJ1-1 TRBV29-1 CSVGDRVNTEAFF
TRBJ1-6 TRBV6-1 CASSFSDRVYNSPLHF
TRBJ2-3 TRBV20-1 CSARVDRETDTQYF
TRBJ1-2 TRBV28 CASSWRDREFYGYTF
TRBJ1-1 TRBV6-1 CASSEPGNTEAFF
TRBJ1-2 TRBV20-1 CSNAGPDVGYTF
TRBJ2-1 TRBV11-3 CASSLDYGGTSGNNEQFF
TRBJ2-7 TRBV25-1 CASRAGGATAYEQYF
TRBJ1-3 TRBV28 CASRPDSSSGNTIYF
TRBJ2-7 TRBV11-3 CASSFTGGQHYEQYF
TRBJ2-1 TRBV10-3 CAISEVGAGNEQFF
TRBJ2-1 TRBV18 CATTSGTGTYNEQFF
TRBJ2-2 TRBV20-1 CSAVPGTLGTGELFF
TRBJ2-1 TRBV6-1 CASSPTQTSYNEQFF
TRBJ2-7 TRBV29-1 CSVGWSGYEQYF
TRBJ1-4 TRBV2 CASSREGGEKLFF
TRBJ2-2 TRBV7-3 CASSQTSGSSGELFF
TRBJ1-5 TRBV28 CASSRGTGELPQHF
TRBJ2-2 TRBV2 CASTGTGGGTGELFF
TRBJ2-7 TRBV3-1 CASSRPGQGNEQYF
TRBJ2-2 TRBV30 CAWGTPFSGSYSGELFF
TRBJ2-5 TRBV5-4 CASNPDQRLAGWETQYF
TRBJ1-2 TRBV12-3/TRBV12-4 CASREGGQGRGYTF
TRBJ1-6 TRBV20-1 CSARDRDRGNSPLHF